This TCR beta chain is from a study of cytomegalovirus exposure and HLA in healthy donors. Everyone who donated was a healthy bone marrow donor. The PCR employed 60 Vbeta primers together with 13 Jbeta primers. Generated by immunoSEQ multiplex PCR, the TCRdb table keeps only in-frame clones and is missing some. The table includes some 190,000 clones, over 75% detected once. V dropped 0 bases and J dropped 6; count of bases not matched to a gene: 8. This CDR3 spans 15 amino acids. From germline, CDR1 is SGHNT and CDR2 YYREEE (reference sequence). The sample was PBMCs. V is TRBV5-4 and J is TRBJ1-2, with 7 bases aligning to TRBD1. The sequence was collected from a woman younger than 45 in good health and CMV-seronegative. The CDR3 DNA is TGTGCCAGCAGCTTGGTCGTCACAGGGGTAAATGGCTACACCTTC. This codes for CASSLVVTGVNGYTF.